One sample yielded the 10 T cell receptor beta chains listed below, sequenced in a study of OX40 agonist ivuxolimab in advanced cancers. The protocol was immunoSEQ multiplex PCR, while the TCRdb copy is restricted to in-frame clones and leaves out a portion. The sample lists fewer than 80,000 clones; 85% were seen once. Here the sequenced sample was CD4+ or CD8+ T cells sorted from blood, taken in a trial of the OX40 agonist ivuxolimab. These receptors were taken from an adult with an advanced solid tumor such as melanoma, head and neck, liver or kidney cancer.

The rearrangement uses TRBV5-1 and TRBJ2-5; tentative D call: TRBD2 (6 bases). The CDR3 sequence is 16 residues long. Trimming shortened V by 0 bases and J by 4 bases, and 16 bases separated the two germline ends. CDR1 is SGHRS and CDR2 is YFSETQ in the germline V gene. The CDR3 sequence: CASSLANSLGGETQYF. CDR3 bases: TGCGCCAGCAGCTTGGCCAACTCCCTGGGGGGAGAGACCCAGTACTTC.

The chain links TRBV5-1 to TRBJ2-7; D may correspond to TRBD1 or TRBD2 (5 bases each). Trimming took off 4 bases at V and 10 bases at J, with 24 bases between the two ends. From germline, CDR1 is SGHRS and CDR2 YFSETQ. The CDR3 totals 15 residues. The CDR3 sequence: CASSVGTPTGLSQYF. CDR3 DNA: TGCGCCAGCAGCGTCGGGACCCCGACTGGCCTTTCACAGTACTTC.

The chain couples TRBV27 to TRBJ2-7; D uncertain. The CDR3 totals 14 residues. Deletions cut 6 bases from V and 0 bases from J, with 12 bases between. Germline CDR1 MNHEY, CDR2 SMNVEV (reference sequence). The CDR3 reads CASSRLDGSYEQYF. The CDR3 DNA follows: TGTGCCAGCAGCCGGCTAGATGGCTCCTACGAGCAGTACTTC.

The chain employs TRBV7-2 and TRBJ2-1; no reliable D call. The CDR3 sequence is 13 residues long. Germline CDR1 and CDR2: SGHTA and FQGNSA. V was pared by 6 bases and J by 9 bases, with 15 bases between. The CDR3 DNA reads as TGTGCCAGCAGTAACGCCCCTGTCCTTGAGCAGTTCTTC. It encodes CASSNAPVLEQFF.

In this sample, this clone turned up once. V gene TRBV18 combines with J gene TRBJ2-1; a possible D gene is TRBD2 (6 bases). V lost 0 bases and J 13 bases, leaving 13 bases between the germline ends. The V gene's germline CDR1 is KGHSH and CDR2 LQKENI. The CDR3 is made up of 13 amino acids. The CDR3 region is CASSPPNGGGQFF. The DNA of the CDR3 is TGTGCCAGCTCACCACCGAACGGGGGAGGCCAGTTCTTC.

The chain joins TRBV27 to TRBJ2-7; the D gene is possibly TRBD1 (5 bases). The germline CDR1 and CDR2 sequences are MNHEY and SMNVEV (reference sequence). V was cut by 0 bases and J by 7 bases, with 19 bases left in between. This CDR3 has 16 residues. The CDR3 loop is CASSLSDQGKAREQYF. CDR3 bases: TGTGCCAGCAGTTTATCTGATCAGGGAAAAGCGAGAGAGCAGTACTTC.

The chain links TRBV5-6 to TRBJ2-3, with D possibly being TRBD1 (5 bases). Germline lookup yields CDR1 SGHDT and CDR2 YYEEEE. This CDR3 spans 16 amino acids. The V and J ends lost 5 bases and 7 bases respectively, with 23 bases between them. As DNA, the CDR3 is TGTGCCAGCAGTTACGACATGGCAGGGTTTTTACATACGCAGTATTTT. This sequence encodes CASSYDMAGFLHTQYF.

The rearrangement joins TRBV28 to TRBJ2-3, with a tentative D call TRBD2 (6 bases). The germline gives CDR1 MDHEN, CDR2 SYDVKM. This CDR3 comprises 16 residues. Trimming left V 6 bases short and J 0 bases short, with 16 bases between. The chain's CDR3 is CASSRNLATSTDTQYF. The CDR3 nucleotides read TGTGCCAGCAGCCGGAACCTAGCGACGAGCACAGATACGCAGTATTTT.

The rearrangement links TRBV9 to TRBJ2-7, with 8 bases lining up with TRBD2. CDR1 and CDR2 from the germline V gene are SGDLS and YYNGEE. This CDR3 spans 15 amino acids. Germline trimming cut 3 bases from V and 2 bases from J; bases unmatched to any gene: 7. DNA of the CDR3: TGTGCCAGCAGCGAAACTCCGGGAGGGCCCTACGAGCAGTACTTC. Translated, it gives CASSETPGGPYEQYF.

This clone was detected once. The chain links TRBV18 to TRBJ1-1; D gene ambiguous. In germline, CDR1 is KGHSH, CDR2 LQKENI. The CDR3 has 14 residues. V was trimmed by 4 bases and J by 0 bases, leaving 9 bases between them. CDR3: CASSLKQLNTEAFF. DNA of the CDR3: TGTGCCAGCTCACTGAAACAGTTGAACACTGAAGCTTTCTTT. Complete variable domain (other parts from reference TRBV18 and TRBJ1-1): NAGVMQNPRHLVRRRGQEARLRCSPMKGHSHVYWYRQLPEEGLKFMVYLQKENIIDESGMPKERFSAEFPKEGPSILRIQQVVRGDSAAYFCASSLKQLNTEAFFGQGTRLTVV.